This T cell receptor beta chain was recovered during a study of a mutant IDH1 vaccine in newly diagnosed glioma (TCRdb year 2021). For context, the study as a whole: In the chemotherapy-containing groups, vaccination started alongside temozolomide cycles, whereas in patients who had radiotherapy alone it started 4-6 weeks after radiotherapy. The week-35 safety follow-up took place at visit V12, and the week-47 end of study took place at visit V13. Peripheral blood samples were drawn at six visits, namely V03 (baseline), V05, V07, V10, V12 and V13. Of the roughly 34 treated patients, roughly 60% were male and 37.5% were female, and the mean age was around 40 years. Prior to enrollment, standard therapy consisting of radiotherapy alone, temozolomide alone, or radiochemotherapy with temozolomide had been administered to patients, with the combination being received by most patients. For exploratory analyses, longitudinal TCRB deep sequencing was carried out in around 26 treated patients wherever samples were available.

Study-level results and caveats: Selection of PBMC samples for TCRB deep sequencing was based on availability. It was noted by the authors that analyses of patient blood samples could not be reproduced owing to sample limitations. Immune responses induced by the vaccine were seen in around 94% of patients across multiple MHC alleles. Pseudoprogression seemed to be unrelated to changes in the top peripheral T cell clonotypes found by TCRB sequencing.

The library was prepared using the immunoSEQ multiplex PCR assay. Following the manufacturer's protocol, the hsTCRB Kit was used to amplify rearranged TCR beta chain sequences. TCRB libraries were sequenced on an Illumina MiSeq. Concerning the study's data processing: Demultiplexing, trimming and gene mapping were performed with the kit vendor's proprietary platform. TCRdb stores this immuneACCESS table with in-frame sequences only. Part of the clones is absent; in the studies checked, under half of the shortfall reflects unresolved V genes, and no reason is known for the rest. V, J and clone size derive from that table, while D and trimming were established from the DNA sequence. This sample comprises over 40,000 clones, 81% of them detected only once. The top ten hold roughly 4.5% of the sample. The sample's time point label is to be understood as: week 35, safety follow-up. A 20-mer mutant IDH1 peptide at 300 micrograms in Montanide made up each vaccine dose, which was injected subcutaneously together with topical imiquimod. Across visits V03 through V10, patients got a total of eight vaccinations, given in weeks 1, 3, 5, 7, 11, 15, 19 and 23. Donors had newly diagnosed WHO grade 3 or 4 IDH1-mutant astrocytomas with loss of nuclear ATRX. The samples were drawn from NOA16, a multicentre, single-arm, open-label phase I trial in Germany that tested a mutant IDH1 peptide vaccine in humans for the first time. The DNeasy Blood and Tissue Kit was used to extract genomic DNA from EDTA blood for TCRB sequencing.

Its CDR3 holds 15 amino acids, cysteine through phenylalanine. This entry keeps only the CDR3 DNA: 45 bases, framed from base 1. Ends trimmed: V by 4 bases, J by 1 base; bases unmatched to a gene: 3. For CDR1 and CDR2, the germline V gene (reference sequence) lists MNHEY and SMNVEV. This clone appeared a single time. It lacks a known antigen. There are no base qualities to consult, and no much larger clone falls within one base. The receptor's source is a middle-aged woman with glioma. Some clones in this sample may be carry-over from other donors' samples. The material was PBMCs, obtained from a glioma patient whose treatment included an IDH1 peptide vaccine. This chain is built from TRBV27 and TRBJ1-3, with 8 bases in between that match TRBD1. The CDR3 has the sequence CASSSTGGSGNTIYF. The nucleotide sequence is given as TGTGCCAGCAGTTCTACAGGGGGATCTGGAAACACCATATATTTT.